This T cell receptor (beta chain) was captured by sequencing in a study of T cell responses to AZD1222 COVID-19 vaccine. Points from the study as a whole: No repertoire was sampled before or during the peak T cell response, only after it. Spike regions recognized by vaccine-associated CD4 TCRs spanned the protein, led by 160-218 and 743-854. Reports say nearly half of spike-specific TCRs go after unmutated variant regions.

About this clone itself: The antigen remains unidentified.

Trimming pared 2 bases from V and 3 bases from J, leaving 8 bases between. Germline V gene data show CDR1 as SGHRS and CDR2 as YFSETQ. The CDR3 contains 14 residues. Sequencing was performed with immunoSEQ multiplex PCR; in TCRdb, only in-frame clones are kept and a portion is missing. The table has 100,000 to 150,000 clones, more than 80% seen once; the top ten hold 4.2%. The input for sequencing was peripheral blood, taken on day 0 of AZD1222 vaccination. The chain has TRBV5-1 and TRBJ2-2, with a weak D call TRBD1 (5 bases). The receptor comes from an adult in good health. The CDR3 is CASSFQGYTGELFF. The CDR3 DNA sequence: TGCGCCAGCAGCTTTCAGGGATACACCGGGGAGCTGTTTTTT. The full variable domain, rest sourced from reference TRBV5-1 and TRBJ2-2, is KAGVTQTPRYLIKTRGQQVTLSCSPISGHRSVSWYQQTPGQGLQFLFEYFSETQRNKGNFPGRFSGRQFSNSRSEMNVSTLELGDSALYLCASSFQGYTGELFFGEGSRLTVL.